A single sample gave rise to the 23 T cell receptor beta chains below, sequenced in a study of vaccination effects on CD4 cells after COVID-19. These receptors' antigens are unknown. Sequencing was preceded by expansion of antigen-specific CD4+ T cells with viral peptide pools in the ViraFEST assay. Having been cultured for 10 days, the cells underwent CD4+ T cell isolation. Two doses of BNT162b2 or mRNA-1273 vaccine were administered to participants. The method was immunoSEQ multiplex PCR; TCRdb's version includes in-frame clones alone and lacks a portion of them. The sample lists roughly 23,000 clones, roughly 80% occurring once. Sequencing used CD4+ T cells from PBMCs cultured with HCoV-NL63 spike peptides, obtained after COVID-19 vaccination. Receptors were obtained from a human donor who received a COVID-19 vaccine.

The table lists this clone with a few counts. This chain uses TRBV3-1 (or the pseudogene TRBV3-2) with TRBJ1-4, with 8 bases identical to TRBD1. The germline gives CDR1 LGHDT, CDR2 YNNKEL (reference sequence). This CDR3 has 15 residues. V lost 4 bases to trimming and J lost 7 bases; unmatched junction nucleotides: 8. In nucleotides, the CDR3 is TGTGCCAGCAGCCCCAGGGGGCGGCTCCGTGAAAAACTGTTTTTT. As protein: CASSPRGRLREKLFF.

The chain links TRBV2 to TRBJ1-1; D possibly corresponds to TRBD1 (6 bases). The CDR3 runs 14 residues. CDR1 is SNHLY and CDR2 is FYNNEI in the germline V gene. The ends were cut back, 8 bases at V and 2 bases at J, with 15 bases in the middle. The CDR3 reads CASRPGTRNTEAFF. The CDR3 region has the DNA TGTGCCAGCCGTCCCGGGACACGAAACACTGAAGCTTTCTTT.

The V and J genes are TRBV1 and TRBJ2-1. TRBV1 has pseudogene status. The CDR3 totals 14 residues. The DNA for the CDR3 is TGCACCAGCAGCCATCCCGCAACGGGGCATGAGCAGTTCTTC. Translation: CTSSHPATGHEQFF.

This sequence joins TRBV3-1 (or the pseudogene TRBV3-2) and TRBJ1-5; D not certain. Germline CDR1 reads LGHDT; CDR2 reads YNNKEL (reference sequence). The CDR3 consists of 14 residues. Trimming took off 1 base at V and 1 base at J, with 5 bases between the two ends. The chain's CDR3 is CASSQGQSNQPQHF. Here the CDR3 DNA reads TGTGCCAGCAGCCAAGGGCAGAGCAATCAGCCCCAGCATTTT.

This rearrangement joins TRBV7-9 to TRBJ2-1; 9 bases map to TRBD2. Germline loops: CDR1 SEHNR, CDR2 FQNEAQ (reference sequence). With 5 bases clipped from V and 4 bases from J, the junction kept 12 bases outside the gene matches. This CDR3 contains 17 residues. CDR3: CASSKTFRTSVYNEQFF. The CDR3 DNA reads TGTGCCAGCAGCAAAACTTTCCGGACTAGCGTTTACAATGAGCAGTTCTTC.

This sequence joins TRBV6-4 and TRBJ1-2, with no clear D. This CDR3 is 13 amino acids long. V lost 0 bases to trimming and J lost 8 bases, with 10 bases between them. Germline CDR1 reads MRHNA; CDR2 reads SNTAGT. CDR3 DNA: TGTGCCAGCAGTGACTCCCCCGGGTACGGCTACACCTTC. It is translated as CASSDSPGYGYTF.

The chain combines TRBV19 with TRBJ1-1, with D possibly matching TRBD1 (5 bases). The CDR3 is made up of 14 amino acids. The ends were cut back, 8 bases at V and 1 base at J, with 14 bases in the middle. The germline gives CDR1 LNHDA, CDR2 SQIVND (reference sequence). CDR3 DNA: TGTGCCAGTCGGGTGGCAGGGCCGAACACTGAAGCTTTCTTT. As protein: CASRVAGPNTEAFF. The entire variable domain, with the rest obtained from reference TRBV19 and TRBJ1-1, is as follows: DGGITQSPKYLFRKEGQNVTLSCEQNLNHDAMYWYRQDPGQGLRLIYYSQIVNDFQKGDIAEGYSVSREKKESFPLTVTSAQKNPTAFYLCASRVAGPNTEAFFGQGTRLTVV.

The chain is built from TRBV5-1 and TRBJ2-3; no definite D call. The CDR3 length is 16 residues. V lost 4 bases and J 0 bases, leaving 15 bases between the germline ends. The germline CDR1 and CDR2 sequences are SGHRS and YFSETQ. The CDR3 reads CASSLGELASTDTQYF. CDR3 in DNA: TGCGCCAGCAGCCTCGGCGAGCTGGCTAGCACAGATACGCAGTATTTT. The variable domain in full, with the rest retrieved from reference TRBV5-1 and TRBJ2-3, is KAGVTQTPRYLIKTRGQQVTLSCSPISGHRSVSWYQQTPGQGLQFLFEYFSETQRNKGNFPGRFSGRQFSNSRSEMNVSTLELGDSALYLCASSLGELASTDTQYFGPGTRLTVL.

The chain uses TRBV6-5 and TRBJ2-1; 13 positions agree with TRBD2. Germline V gives CDR1 MNHEY, CDR2 SVGAGI. The CDR3 extends over 15 amino acids. V dropped 0 bases and J dropped 7; count of bases not matched to a gene: 0. The DNA of the CDR3 is TGTGCCAGCAGTTACTCGACTAGCGGGAGGAATGAGCAGTTCTTC. Encoded protein: CASSYSTSGRNEQFF.

The J gene is TRBJ2-6, the V gene TRBV3-1 (or the pseudogene TRBV3-2); 8 bases agree with TRBD2. Germline V gives CDR1 LGHDT, CDR2 YNNKEL (reference sequence). This CDR3 is built from 18 residues. V was clipped by 1 base and J by 0 bases; unmatched bases: 5. The CDR3 DNA follows: TGTGCCAGCAGCCAAGCCCCAGGGACTAGCTCTGGGGCCAACGTCCTGACTTTC. It yields the protein CASSQAPGTSSGANVLTF.

In its sample, this clone was seen a few times. V gene TRBV6-5 combines with J gene TRBJ1-6, with D tentatively TRBD1 (5 bases). CDR3 size: 15 residues. The V and J ends lost 5 bases and 7 bases respectively, with 15 bases between them. The germline V gene has CDR1 MNHEY and CDR2 SVGAGI. DNA for the CDR3: TGTGCCAGCAGTCGGGACTCCTTGGGGAATTCACCCCTCCACTTT. Protein: CASSRDSLGNSPLHF.

The CDR3 DNA sequence: TGTGCCAGCAGCCCTATACAGAGCTCTGGAAACACCATATATTTT. Its translation is CASSPIQSSGNTIYF. The chain carries TRBV7-2 and TRBJ1-3, with D unclear. This CDR3 is built from 15 residues. V was shortened by 5 bases and J by 0 bases, with 11 bases between the two germline ends. Germline assignment: CDR1 SGHTA and CDR2 FQGNSA.

The rearrangement joins TRBV1 to TRBJ1-5. TRBV1 is marked as a pseudogene. CDR3 length: 17 amino acids. CDR3 DNA sequence: TGCACCAGCAGCCATTCTTCTGGGACCATCTGGGATCAGCCCCAGCATTTT. It codes for CTSSHSSGTIWDQPQHF.

This chain connects TRBV2 to TRBJ2-4; 10 bases line up with TRBD2. The CDR3 runs 16 residues. Germline CDR1 is SNHLY and CDR2 is FYNNEI. V lost 3 bases to trimming and J lost 0 bases; unmatched junction nucleotides: 2. In DNA, the CDR3 is TGTGCCAGCAGTGACAGACTAGCGGGAGCCAAAAACATTCAGTACTTC. It specifies CASSDRLAGAKNIQYF.

This rearrangement joins TRBV4-1 to TRBJ2-7, with TRBD1 identical over 9 bases. CDR1 is MGHRA, CDR2 YSYEKL, per germline. V lost 4 bases, J lost 0 bases, and 7 bases stayed unmatched. The CDR3 consists of 16 residues. The CDR3 region is CASSLGTGKGSYEQYF. CDR3 bases: TGCGCCAGCAGCCTAGGGACAGGGAAGGGCTCCTACGAGCAGTACTTC.

CDR3 DNA sequence: TGTGCCAGCAGGACCTCGAGGGGGCACAAAATGAACACTGAAGCTTTCTTT. Amino acids: CASRTSRGHKMNTEAFF. The genes are TRBV28 and TRBJ1-1; 7 positions agree with TRBD1. The germline gives CDR1 MDHEN, CDR2 SYDVKM. This CDR3 spans 17 amino acids. Germline trimming cut 6 bases from V and 0 bases from J; bases unmatched to any gene: 13.

The chain uses TRBV27 and TRBJ2-3, with 10 bases that match TRBD2. Germline V gene data show CDR1 as MNHEY and CDR2 as SMNVEV (reference sequence). The junction had 13 bases not matched to a gene; V was cut back by 7 bases and J by 3 bases. CDR3 length equals 17 residues. This CDR3 is CASKGLAGEGYTDTQYF. The CDR3 DNA is TGTGCCAGCAAGGGGCTAGCGGGAGAGGGTTATACAGATACGCAGTATTTT.

The chain has TRBV29-1 and TRBJ1-5; a weak D match, TRBD1 (6 bases). Germline assignment: CDR1 SQVTM and CDR2 ANQGSEA. The CDR3 has 12 amino acids. V gave up 4 bases and J gave up 7 bases, with 11 bases separating them. This CDR3 is CSVGNRDQPQHF. The DNA for the CDR3 is TGCAGCGTTGGTAACAGGGACCAGCCCCAGCATTTT.

The CDR3 DNA is TGTGCCAGCAGCTTAGGAGGGGGCGGCTATGGCTACACCTTC. Translation gives CASSLGGGGYGYTF. The chain joins TRBV7-2 to TRBJ1-2; 7 bases align to TRBD1. The CDR3 runs 14 residues. V lost 1 base to trimming and J lost 4 bases; unmatched junction nucleotides: 3. Per germline, CDR1 SGHTA and CDR2 FQGNSA.

This clone is deemed medium-sized. This chain uses TRBV30 with TRBJ1-2, with TRBD1 as a possible D gene (6 bases). This CDR3 is 15 amino acids long. V shed 1 base and J shed 2 bases, with 14 bases lying between them. In germline, CDR1 is GTSNPN, CDR2 SVGIG (reference sequence). The CDR3, as DNA: TGTGCCTGGAGTGCTGACAGGCTCAGGAACTATGGCTACACCTTC. Protein product: CAWSADRLRNYGYTF.

The genes are TRBV2 and TRBJ2-1; D unclear. The germline CDR1 and CDR2 sequences are SNHLY and FYNNEI. Trimming took 7 bases from V and 10 from J, leaving 20 bases between them. The CDR3 totals 14 residues. The CDR3 DNA is TGTGCCAGCAACTTCGGGCCACACGGCGTAGAGCAGTTCTTC. It codes for CASNFGPHGVEQFF.

This clone showed up just a few times. The CDR3 region is CAWSDTGGANEKLFF. The CDR3 bases are TGTGCCTGGAGTGATACAGGGGGCGCTAATGAAAAACTGTTTTTT. The rearrangement joins TRBV30 to TRBJ1-4, with 9 bases fitting TRBD1. V dropped 1 base and J dropped 3; count of bases not matched to a gene: 3. This CDR3 has 15 residues. Looked up from germline, CDR1 is GTSNPN and CDR2 is SVGIG (reference sequence).

This clone was picked up a small number of times. The V gene is TRBV2, the J gene TRBJ1-2, with D perhaps TRBD1 (6 bases). From germline, CDR1 is SNHLY and CDR2 FYNNEI. Trimming left V 0 bases short and J 6 bases short, with 14 bases between. The CDR3 contains 15 residues. CDR3 loop: CASSEAGRDKDGYTF. DNA of the CDR3: TGTGCCAGCAGTGAAGCCGGCCGGGACAAGGATGGCTACACCTTC.